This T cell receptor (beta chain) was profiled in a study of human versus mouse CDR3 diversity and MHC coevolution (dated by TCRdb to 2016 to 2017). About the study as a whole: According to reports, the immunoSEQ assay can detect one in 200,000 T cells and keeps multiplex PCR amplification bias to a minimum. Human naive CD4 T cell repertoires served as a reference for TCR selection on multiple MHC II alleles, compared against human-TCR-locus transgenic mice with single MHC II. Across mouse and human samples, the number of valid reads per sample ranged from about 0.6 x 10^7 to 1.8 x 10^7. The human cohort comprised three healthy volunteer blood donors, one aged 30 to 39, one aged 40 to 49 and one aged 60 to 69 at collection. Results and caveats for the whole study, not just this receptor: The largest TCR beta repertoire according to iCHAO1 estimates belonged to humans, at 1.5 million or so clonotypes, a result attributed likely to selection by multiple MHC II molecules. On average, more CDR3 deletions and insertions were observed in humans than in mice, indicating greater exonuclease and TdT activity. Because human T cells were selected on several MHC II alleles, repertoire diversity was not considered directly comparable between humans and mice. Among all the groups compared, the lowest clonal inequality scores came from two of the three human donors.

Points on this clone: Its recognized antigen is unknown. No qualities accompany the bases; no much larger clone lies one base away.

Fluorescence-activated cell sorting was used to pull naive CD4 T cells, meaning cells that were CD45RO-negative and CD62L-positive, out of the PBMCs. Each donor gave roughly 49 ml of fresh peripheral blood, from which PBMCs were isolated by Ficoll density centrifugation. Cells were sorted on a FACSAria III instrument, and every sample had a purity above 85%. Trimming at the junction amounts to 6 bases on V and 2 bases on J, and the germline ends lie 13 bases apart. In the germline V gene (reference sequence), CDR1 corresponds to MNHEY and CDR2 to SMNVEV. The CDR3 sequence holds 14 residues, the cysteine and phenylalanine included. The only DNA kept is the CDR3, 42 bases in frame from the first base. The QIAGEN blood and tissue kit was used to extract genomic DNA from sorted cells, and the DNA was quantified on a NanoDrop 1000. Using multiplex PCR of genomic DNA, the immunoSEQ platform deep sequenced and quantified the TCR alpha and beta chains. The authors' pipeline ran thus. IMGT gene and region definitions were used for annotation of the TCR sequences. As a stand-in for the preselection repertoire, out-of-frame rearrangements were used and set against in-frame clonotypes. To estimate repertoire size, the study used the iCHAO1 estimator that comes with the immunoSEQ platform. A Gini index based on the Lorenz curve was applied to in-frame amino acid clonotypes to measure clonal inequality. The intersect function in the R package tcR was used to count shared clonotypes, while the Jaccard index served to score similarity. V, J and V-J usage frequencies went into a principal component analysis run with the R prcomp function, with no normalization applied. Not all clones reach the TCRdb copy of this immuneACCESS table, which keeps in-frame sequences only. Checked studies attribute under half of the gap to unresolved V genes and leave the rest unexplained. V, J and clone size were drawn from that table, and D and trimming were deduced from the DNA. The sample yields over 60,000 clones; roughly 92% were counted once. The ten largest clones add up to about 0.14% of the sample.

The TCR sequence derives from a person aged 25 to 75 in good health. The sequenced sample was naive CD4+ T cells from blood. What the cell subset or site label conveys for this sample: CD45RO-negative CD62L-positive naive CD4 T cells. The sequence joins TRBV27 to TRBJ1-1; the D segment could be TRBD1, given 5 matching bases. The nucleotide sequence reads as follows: TGTGCCAGCAGCCTTGACAGAATAAACACTGAAGCTTTCTTT. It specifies CASSLDRINTEAFF.